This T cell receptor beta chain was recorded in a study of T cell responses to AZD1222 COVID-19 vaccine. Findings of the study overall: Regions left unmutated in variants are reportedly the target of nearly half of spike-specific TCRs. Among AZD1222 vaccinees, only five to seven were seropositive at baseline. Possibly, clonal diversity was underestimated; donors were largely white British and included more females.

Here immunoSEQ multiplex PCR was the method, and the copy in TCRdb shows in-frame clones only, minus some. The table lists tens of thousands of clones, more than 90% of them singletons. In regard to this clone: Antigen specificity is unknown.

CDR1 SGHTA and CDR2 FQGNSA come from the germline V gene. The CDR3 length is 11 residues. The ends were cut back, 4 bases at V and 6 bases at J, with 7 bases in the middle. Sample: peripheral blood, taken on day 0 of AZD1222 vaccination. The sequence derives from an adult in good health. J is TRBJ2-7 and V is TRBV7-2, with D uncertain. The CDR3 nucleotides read TGTGCCAGCAGCTCATTAGGCGAGCAGTACTTC. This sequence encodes CASSSLGEQYF.